What follows is one T cell receptor (beta chain) and its context. Its antigen is unknown. No base quality values were provided; no much bigger clone lies one nucleotide off. One collaborating source in Seattle enrolled patients during active infection and followed them longitudinally through the course of disease. Whole blood was collected in K2EDTA tubes by collaborating institutions according to the institutions' own protocols. For TCRbeta analysis, collaborator samples were shipped as frozen whole blood, as isolated PBMCs, or as DNA extracted from either sample type. This sample was taken from a study of blood T cell repertoires in COVID-19 (dated by TCRdb to the early 2020s). The study in broad terms: Collaborator samples came from the United States, Italy and Spain and covered acute and convalescent phases of COVID-19. Samples were obtained from the ongoing ImmuneRACE study (first 160 participants) and from about 1,300 subjects provided by 6 global collaborators. Subjects who had been exposed to COVID-19, were actively infected with it, or had recovered from it provided the deeply sampled blood TCRbeta repertoires that made up the dataset. Where available, HLA class I and class II types were obtained from metadata supplied by the sample provider rather than from assay-based typing. A freely available public database, intended as a resource for researchers studying the immune response to SARS-CoV-2, is where the repertoires were released. The material from the prospective study consisted of cDNA or gDNA derived from T cells, B-cell-depleted T cells, or PBMCs. Sample metadata almost always included a de-identified subject ID, COVID-19 status, age in years and sex.

The CDR3 runs 16 residues from the cysteine to the phenylalanine. Only the CDR3 DNA is retained, 48 bases long and in frame from the first base. After removal of 4 bases from V and 4 bases from J, the junction retains 8 bases not matched to a gene. CDR1 and CDR2 (SGHVS, FQNEAQ) derive from the germline V gene. TCRbeta CDR3 regions were amplified from genomic DNA by means of the immunoSEQ Assay, a bias-controlled multiplex PCR. The authors' analysis ran thus. Within the assay, amplification of reference gene primers was used to estimate how many nucleated cells each sample contained. Sequence reads were collapsed and filtered to measure the absolute abundance of every unique TCRbeta CDR3 rearrangement. For each sample, productive Simpson clonality was calculated as the square root of Simpson's diversity index across productive rearrangements. TCRdb stores this immuneACCESS table with in-frame sequences only. Part of the clones is absent; in the studies checked, under half of the shortfall reflects unresolved V genes, and no reason is known for the rest. V and J calls and clone size are copied from that table; D and trimming were computed from the DNA. The sample table contains about 300,000 clones; only one count was recorded for approximately 91% of them. The top ten hold approximately 2% of the sample.

Study-level results and caveats: How much clinical and demographic metadata was included differed by source and by participant, and the metadata was provided uncurated.

The TCR comes from a woman in her 30s with COVID-19, enrolled during active disease. The receptor chain draws on TRBV7-8 and TRBJ1-5; 9 bases in the middle match TRBD1. Sample: peripheral blood. The nucleotide sequence is given as TGTGCCAGCAGCTACTTGTCGGGACAGGGAAATCAGCCCCAGCATTTT. The resulting protein is CASSYLSGQGNQPQHF.